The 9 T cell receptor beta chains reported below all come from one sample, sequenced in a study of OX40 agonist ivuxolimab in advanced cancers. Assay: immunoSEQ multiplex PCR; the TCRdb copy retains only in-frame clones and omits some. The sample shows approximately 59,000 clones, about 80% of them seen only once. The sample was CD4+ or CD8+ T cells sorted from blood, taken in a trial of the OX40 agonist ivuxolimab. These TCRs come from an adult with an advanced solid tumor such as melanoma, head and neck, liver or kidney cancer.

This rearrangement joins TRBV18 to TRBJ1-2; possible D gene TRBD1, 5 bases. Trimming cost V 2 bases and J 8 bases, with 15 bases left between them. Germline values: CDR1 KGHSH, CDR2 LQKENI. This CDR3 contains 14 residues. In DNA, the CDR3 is TGTGCCAGCTCACCAGACAACGGGGGGACGGGCTACACCTTC. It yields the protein CASSPDNGGTGYTF. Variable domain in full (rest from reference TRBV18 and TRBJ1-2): NAGVMQNPRHLVRRRGQEARLRCSPMKGHSHVYWYRQLPEEGLKFMVYLQKENIIDESGMPKERFSAEFPKEGPSILRIQQVVRGDSAAYFCASSPDNGGTGYTFGSGTRLTVV.

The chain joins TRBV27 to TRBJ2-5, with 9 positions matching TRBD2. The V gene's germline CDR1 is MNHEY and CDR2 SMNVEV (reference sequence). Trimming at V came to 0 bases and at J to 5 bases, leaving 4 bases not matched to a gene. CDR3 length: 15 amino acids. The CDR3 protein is CASSLSPAGGETQYF. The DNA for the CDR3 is TGTGCCAGCAGTTTATCGCCAGCGGGAGGCGAGACCCAGTACTTC.

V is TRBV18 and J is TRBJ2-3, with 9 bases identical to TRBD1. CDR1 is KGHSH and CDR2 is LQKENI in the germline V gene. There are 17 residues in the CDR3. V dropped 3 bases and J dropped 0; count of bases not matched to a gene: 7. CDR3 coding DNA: TGTGCCAGCTCACCCCGGACAGGGGACTCCAGCACAGATACGCAGTATTTT. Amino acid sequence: CASSPRTGDSSTDTQYF.

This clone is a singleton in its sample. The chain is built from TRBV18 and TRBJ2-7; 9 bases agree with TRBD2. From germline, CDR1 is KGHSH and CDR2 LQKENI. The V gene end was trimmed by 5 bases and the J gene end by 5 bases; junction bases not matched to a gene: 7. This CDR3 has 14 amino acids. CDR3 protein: CASSSAGGSHEQYF. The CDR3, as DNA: TGTGCCAGCTCATCAGCGGGAGGTTCCCACGAGCAGTACTTC. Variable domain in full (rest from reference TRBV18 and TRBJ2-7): NAGVMQNPRHLVRRRGQEARLRCSPMKGHSHVYWYRQLPEEGLKFMVYLQKENIIDESGMPKERFSAEFPKEGPSILRIQQVVRGDSAAYFCASSSAGGSHEQYFGPGTRLTVT.

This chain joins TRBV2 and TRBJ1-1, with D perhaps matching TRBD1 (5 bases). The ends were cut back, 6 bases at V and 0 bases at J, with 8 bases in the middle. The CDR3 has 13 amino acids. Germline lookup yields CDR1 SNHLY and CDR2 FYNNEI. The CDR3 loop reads CASRAGLNTEAFF. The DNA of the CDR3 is TGTGCCAGCAGAGCAGGGCTGAACACTGAAGCTTTCTTT.

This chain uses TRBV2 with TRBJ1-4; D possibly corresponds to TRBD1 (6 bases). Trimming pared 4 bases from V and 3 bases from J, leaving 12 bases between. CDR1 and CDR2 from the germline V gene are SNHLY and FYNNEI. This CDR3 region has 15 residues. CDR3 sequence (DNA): TGTGCCAGCAGTGGGGTAACAGGGTCTAATGAAAAACTGTTTTTT. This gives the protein CASSGVTGSNEKLFF.

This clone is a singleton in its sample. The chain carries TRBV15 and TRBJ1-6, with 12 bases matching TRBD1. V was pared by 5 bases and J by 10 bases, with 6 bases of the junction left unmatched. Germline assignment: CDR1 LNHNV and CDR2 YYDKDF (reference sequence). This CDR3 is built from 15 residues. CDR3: CATSGDRGRESPLHF. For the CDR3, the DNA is TGTGCCACCAGCGGGGACAGGGGGCGCGAGTCACCCCTCCACTTT.

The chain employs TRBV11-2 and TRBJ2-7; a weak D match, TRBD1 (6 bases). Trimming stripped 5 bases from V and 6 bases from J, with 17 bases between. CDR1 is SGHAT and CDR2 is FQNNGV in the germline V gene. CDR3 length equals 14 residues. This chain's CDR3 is CASSERRQVAEQYF. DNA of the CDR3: TGTGCCAGCAGCGAACGGAGACAGGTCGCCGAGCAGTACTTC.

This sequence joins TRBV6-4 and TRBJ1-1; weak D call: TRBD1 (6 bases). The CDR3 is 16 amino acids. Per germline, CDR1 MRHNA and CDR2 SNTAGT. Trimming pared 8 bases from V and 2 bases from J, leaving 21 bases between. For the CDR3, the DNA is TGTGCCAGCCTAGGAAGTAGGGGGGGCATCAACACTGAAGCTTTCTTT. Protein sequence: CASLGSRGGINTEAFF.